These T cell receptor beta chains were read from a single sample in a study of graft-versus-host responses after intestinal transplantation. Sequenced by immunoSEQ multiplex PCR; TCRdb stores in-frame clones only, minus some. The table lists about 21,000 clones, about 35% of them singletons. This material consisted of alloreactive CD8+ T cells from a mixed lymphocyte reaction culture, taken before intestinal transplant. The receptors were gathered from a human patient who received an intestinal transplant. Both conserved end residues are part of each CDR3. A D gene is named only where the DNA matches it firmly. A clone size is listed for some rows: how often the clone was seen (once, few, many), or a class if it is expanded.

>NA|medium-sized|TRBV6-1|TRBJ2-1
TGTGCCAGCAGTCAAGGACTATCCGTCCCCTACAATGAGCAGTTCTTC
CASSQGLSVPYNEQFF
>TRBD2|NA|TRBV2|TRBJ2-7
TGTGCCAGCACCGAGTGGGAAACGGTAGCGGGGGCCACCTACGAGCAGTACTTC
CASTEWETVAGATYEQYF
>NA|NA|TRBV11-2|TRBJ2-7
TGTGCCAGCAGCTTAGAGGCGGGACTCAACTACGAGCAGTACTTC
CASSLEAGLNYEQYF
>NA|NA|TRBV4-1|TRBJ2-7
TGCGCCAGCAGCCAAGATCGGGGTAGCCTCGATTTGTACTTC
CASSQDRGSLDLYF
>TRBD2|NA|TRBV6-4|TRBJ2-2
TGTGCCAGCAGTGACTCGACTAGCGGGACCGGGGAGCTGTTTTTT
CASSDSTSGTGELFF
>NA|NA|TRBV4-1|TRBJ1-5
TGCGCCAGCAGCCAAGTTGCGGGTAGCAATCAGCCCCAGCATTTT
CASSQVAGSNQPQHF
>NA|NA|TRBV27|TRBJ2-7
TGTGCCAGCAGTTTACGGGGCGACTCCTACGAGCAGTACTTC
CASSLRGDSYEQYF
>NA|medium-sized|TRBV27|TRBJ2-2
TGTGCCAGCAGTTGGCCCGCCGGGGAGCTGTTTTTT
CASSWPAGELFF
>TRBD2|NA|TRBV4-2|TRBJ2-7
TGTGCCAGCAGCCAAGAGGGGGGAGGCGGGGGGTACTCCTACGAGCAGTACTTC
CASSQEGGGGGYSYEQYF
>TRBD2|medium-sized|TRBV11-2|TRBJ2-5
TGTGCCAGCAGCCCGTTCGGGACTAGCGTTGAACAAGAGACCCAGTACTTC
CASSPFGTSVEQETQYF
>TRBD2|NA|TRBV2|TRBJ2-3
TGTGCCAGCAGACAAATAACTAGCGGGGCTTCAGATACGCAGTATTTT
CASRQITSGASDTQYF
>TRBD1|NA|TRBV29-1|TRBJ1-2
TGCAGCGTTGAATCGACAGGGGAGGGTGGCTACACCTTC
CSVESTGEGGYTF
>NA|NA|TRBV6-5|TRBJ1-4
TGTGCCAGCACCAACGGAGGGACGGTGATCCCCTTACTGTTTTTT
CASTNGGTVIPLLFF
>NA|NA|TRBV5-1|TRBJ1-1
TGCGCCAGCAGGGAGAGTACCGGGACGGGAAACACTGAAGCTTTCTTT
CASRESTGTGNTEAFF
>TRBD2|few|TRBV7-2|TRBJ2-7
TGTGCCAGCAGCTCCCGTAGCGGGAGTTGGTCCTACGAGCAGTACTTC
CASSSRSGSWSYEQYF
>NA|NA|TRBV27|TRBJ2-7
TGTGCCAGCAGTTTATCCCAGTGGGGCGAGCAGTACTTC
CASSLSQWGEQYF
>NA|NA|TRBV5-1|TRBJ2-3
TGCGCCAGCAGTTCTCTCCCCACAGATACGCAGTATTTT
CASSSLPTDTQYF
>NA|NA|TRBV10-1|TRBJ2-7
TGCGCCAGCAGTGAGTCGGCAGGCCACGAGCAGTACTTC
CASSESAGHEQYF
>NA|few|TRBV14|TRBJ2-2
TGTGCCAGCAGCCTCTCCGACGCAGGGAGAGCCGGGGAGCTGTTTTTT
CASSLSDAGRAGELFF
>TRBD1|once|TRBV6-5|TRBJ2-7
TGTGCCAGCGGGACAGGGGTCGAGCAGTACTTC
CASGTGVEQYF
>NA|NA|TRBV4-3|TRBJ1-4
TGCGCCAGCAGCCAAGGAACACAGGCAACTAATGAAAAACTGTTTTTT
CASSQGTQATNEKLFF
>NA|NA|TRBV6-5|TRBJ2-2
TGTGCCAGCAGCCATGGATCTGAGCTGTTTTTT
CASSHGSELFF
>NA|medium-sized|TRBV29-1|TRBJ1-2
TGCAGCGCCCTGGGCTCCAGCTCCTATGGCTACACCTTC
CSALGSSSYGYTF